This T cell receptor beta chain is from a study of blood T cell repertoires in COVID-19. Authors' data handling: Quantification of nucleated cells was approximated via reference gene primer amplification. Assay: immunoSEQ multiplex PCR; the TCRdb copy retains only in-frame clones and omits some. V and J calls and clone size are copied from that table; D and trimming were computed from the DNA. The top ten hold about 0.56% of the sample, which has around 70,000 clones, around 89% seen once. Germline V gene lookup returns CDR1 LGHDT and CDR2 YNNKEL (reference sequence). This CDR3 comprises 14 residues. V gave up 3 bases and J gave up 4 bases, with 12 bases separating them.

The V gene is TRBV3-1 (or the pseudogene TRBV3-2), the J gene TRBJ2-5; possibly TRBD1 for D (6 bases). Source material: peripheral blood. This receptor was obtained from a man aged 55-75 years with acute or convalescent COVID-19. DNA of the CDR3: TGTGCCAGCAGCCAGGGGGCGCCTATAGAGACCCAGTACTTC. It yields the protein CASSQGAPIETQYF.